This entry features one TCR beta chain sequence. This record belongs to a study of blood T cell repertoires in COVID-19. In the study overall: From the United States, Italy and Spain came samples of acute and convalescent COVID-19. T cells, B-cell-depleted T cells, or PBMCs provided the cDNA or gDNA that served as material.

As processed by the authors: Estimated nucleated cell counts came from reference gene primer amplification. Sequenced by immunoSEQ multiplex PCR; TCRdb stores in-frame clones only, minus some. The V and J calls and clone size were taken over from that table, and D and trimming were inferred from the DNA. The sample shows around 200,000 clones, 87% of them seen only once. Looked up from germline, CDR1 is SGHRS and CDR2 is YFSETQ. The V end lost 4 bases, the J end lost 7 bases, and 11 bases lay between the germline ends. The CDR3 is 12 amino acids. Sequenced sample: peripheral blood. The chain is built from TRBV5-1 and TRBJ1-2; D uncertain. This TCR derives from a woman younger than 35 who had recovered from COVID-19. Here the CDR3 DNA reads TGCGCCAGCAGCATCGACAAGTCTGGCTACACCTTC. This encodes CASSIDKSGYTF.